The source of this T cell receptor beta chain is a study of shared clonotypes between healthy human individuals. Profiled with immunoSEQ multiplex PCR; TCRdb holds only in-frame clones, not every one. The table includes more than 400,000 clones, around 95% detected once. Germline trimming cut 5 bases from V and 2 bases from J; bases unmatched to any gene: 7. The germline V gene has CDR1 MDHEN and CDR2 SYDVKM. This CDR3 is built from 15 residues. This TCR came from a woman aged 25 to 39 in good health. The sample was naive CD4+ T cells sorted from blood. Subset defined: CD45RA+ positively selected. The V call is TRBV28, the J call TRBJ2-7; 9 bases are shared with TRBD2. The DNA of the CDR3 is TGTGCCAGCAGTCCCCAACGCGGGAGGGCCTACGAGCAGTACTTC. This codes for CASSPQRGRAYEQYF. Complete variable domain (other parts from reference TRBV28 and TRBJ2-7): DVKVTQSSRYLVKRTGEKVFLECVQDMDHENMFWYRQDPGLGLRLIYFSYDVKMKEKGDIPEGYSVSREKKERFSLILESASTNQTSMYLCASSPQRGRAYEQYFGPGTRLTVT.